The 21 T cell receptor beta chains listed next were all sequenced from one sample in a study of shared clonotypes between healthy human individuals. Some clones are missing from TCRdb's copy, which holds only in-frame ones; the method was immunoSEQ multiplex PCR. The sample lists about 1.5 million clones, 95% to 99% occurring once. Specimen: naive CD4+ T cells sorted from blood. Subset defined: CD45RA+ positively selected. The origin of the receptors is a man aged 25 to 40 in good health.

The CDR3 is CASSRGGTGIDEQFF. CDR3 nucleotide sequence: TGTGCCAGCTCACGGGGAGGGACAGGGATCGATGAGCAGTTCTTC. The chain couples TRBV18 to TRBJ2-1; TRBD1 agrees at 9 bases. Germline trimming cut 4 bases from V and 8 bases from J; bases unmatched to any gene: 9. The CDR3 covers 15 residues. Per germline, CDR1 KGHSH and CDR2 LQKENI.

The genes are TRBV27 and TRBJ1-3; D unresolved. The CDR3 covers 13 residues. Per germline, CDR1 MNHEY and CDR2 SMNVEV (reference sequence). The V end lost 5 bases, the J end lost 0 bases, and 5 bases lay between the germline ends. The CDR3 DNA sequence: TGTGCCAGCAGTCTACTCTCTGGAAACACCATATATTTT. Translation gives CASSLLSGNTIYF.

V usage is TRBV7-2 and J usage is TRBJ1-5, with 9 nucleotides matching TRBD1. With 2 bases clipped from V and 4 bases from J, the junction kept 3 bases outside the gene matches. This CDR3 has 15 residues. The germline V gene encodes CDR1 SGHTA and CDR2 FQGNSA. CDR3 coding DNA: TGTGCCAGCAGCTTAAGACAGGGGGAAAATCAGCCCCAGCATTTT. It translates to CASSLRQGENQPQHF.

The V and J genes are TRBV5-1 and TRBJ2-3; D ambiguous. V was shortened by 7 bases and J by 6 bases, with 12 bases between the two germline ends. This CDR3 comprises 12 residues. The germline gives CDR1 SGHRS, CDR2 YFSETQ. This CDR3 is CASGLRVDTQYF. The CDR3 coding sequence is TGCGCCAGCGGGTTGAGAGTGGATACGCAGTATTTT.

V usage is TRBV7-8 and J usage is TRBJ1-5, with D possibly TRBD1 on 5 matching bases. The germline V gene has CDR1 SGHVS and CDR2 FQNEAQ. The germline V and J ends were trimmed by 5 bases and 5 bases, with 10 bases remaining between them. The CDR3 sequence is 13 residues long. CDR3 DNA sequence: TGTGCCAGCAGCCCAGGGTCTTATCAGCCCCAGCATTTT. Translation gives CASSPGSYQPQHF.

The chain joins TRBV28 to TRBJ1-5; 8 nucleotides line up with TRBD1. There are 14 residues in the CDR3. Losses at the gene ends were 6 bases for V and 6 bases for J; bases not matched to a gene: 7. CDR1 and CDR2 from the germline V gene are MDHEN and SYDVKM. The CDR3 region has the DNA TGTGCCAGCAGGACAACAGGGGGGACTCAGCCCCAGCATTTT. Protein sequence: CASRTTGGTQPQHF.

This clone was observed a single time. The chain carries TRBV7-2 and TRBJ2-4; no reliable D call. Trimming pared 4 bases from V and 2 bases from J, leaving 12 bases between. Germline values: CDR1 SGHTA, CDR2 FQGNSA. The CDR3 length is 15 residues. Here the CDR3 reads CASSSSTHPKNIQYF. The CDR3 DNA sequence: TGTGCCAGCAGCTCCTCGACACATCCCAAAAACATTCAGTACTTC.

The chain joins TRBV28 to TRBJ2-7; TRBD2 agrees at 7 bases. Per the germline V gene, CDR1 is MDHEN and CDR2 is SYDVKM. The V gene end was trimmed by 7 bases and the J gene end by 4 bases; junction bases not matched to a gene: 10. The CDR3 is 14 amino acids. The CDR3: CASNPRAGAYEQYF. The CDR3 region has the DNA TGTGCCAGCAACCCAAGGGCGGGAGCTTACGAGCAGTACTTC.

This clone was found once. The rearrangement joins TRBV29-1 to TRBJ2-7; 12 bases map to TRBD2. Losses at the gene ends were 4 bases for V and 4 bases for J; bases not matched to a gene: 5. The CDR3 is 14 amino acids. CDR1 is SQVTM, CDR2 ANQGSEA, per germline. The CDR3 reads CSVGGLAGGYEQYF. CDR3 DNA: TGCAGCGTTGGAGGCCTAGCGGGAGGGTACGAGCAGTACTTC.

The chain links TRBV5-1 to TRBJ2-3, with 10 bases aligning to TRBD2. The ends lost 3 bases at V and 2 bases at J; junction bases unmatched: 12. The CDR3 loop spans 18 amino acids. Germline V gene lookup returns CDR1 SGHRS and CDR2 YFSETQ. The CDR3 is CASSSGLAGVVVTDTQYF. In nucleotides, the CDR3 is TGCGCCAGCAGCTCAGGGCTAGCGGGAGTCGTGGTCACAGATACGCAGTATTTT.

The genes are TRBV6-5 and TRBJ2-3, with D unresolved. Germline CDR1 is MNHEY and CDR2 is SVGAGI. With 6 bases removed from V and 0 bases from J, the gap between germline ends came to 10 bases. The CDR3 consists of 14 residues. CDR3 sequence reads: CASSSPESTDTQYF. The DNA for the CDR3 is TGTGCCAGCAGCTCCCCGGAGAGCACAGATACGCAGTATTTT.

The CDR3, as DNA: TGTGCCAGCAGTGTAGGTGGTATGGGGGCCTACGAGCAGTACTTC. Protein product: CASSVGGMGAYEQYF. This sequence joins TRBV6-1 and TRBJ2-7; either TRBD1 or TRBD2 may supply D (5 bases each). The V gene lost 4 bases and the J gene lost 2 bases, with 15 bases spanning the gap. The length of the CDR3 is 15 residues. Germline V CDR1 and CDR2: MNHNS, SASEGT.

J is TRBJ2-2 and V is TRBV5-1; D is possibly TRBD1 (5 bases). This CDR3 has 16 residues. Deletions cut 0 bases from V and 6 bases from J, with 15 bases between. Looked up from germline, CDR1 is SGHRS and CDR2 is YFSETQ. CDR3 bases: TGCGCCAGCAGCTTGGTTGGCAGGGAAGTCGCCGGGGAGCTGTTTTTT. Translating it yields CASSLVGREVAGELFF.

V gene TRBV4-3 combines with J gene TRBJ2-3; 7 bases are shared with TRBD1. The CDR3 consists of 15 residues. V lost 5 bases and J lost 6; bases outside the gene matches: 11. Germline V CDR1 and CDR2: LGHNA, YSLEER. CDR3 coding DNA: TGCGCCAGCAGCGTTCGACAGGGACGACCGGATACGCAGTATTTT. Translating it yields CASSVRQGRPDTQYF.

This clone turned up a few times. This rearrangement joins TRBV2 to TRBJ1-2, with no clear D. The CDR3 totals 11 residues. Germline loops: CDR1 SNHLY, CDR2 FYNNEI. The V gene lost 7 bases and the J gene lost 4 bases, with 7 bases spanning the gap. CDR3 in DNA: TGTGCCAGCACAGAGATCTATGGCTACACCTTC. Translation: CASTEIYGYTF. Full variable domain (rest looked up from reference TRBV2 and TRBJ1-2): EPEVTQTPSHQVTQMGQEVILRCVPISNHLYFYWYRQILGQKVEFLVSFYNNEISEKSEIFDDQFSVERPDGSNFTLKIRSTKLEDSAMYFCASTEIYGYTFGSGTRLTVV.

The V call is TRBV10-1, the J call TRBJ2-3; 7 bases are a match to TRBD1. Germline V gene lookup returns CDR1 WNHNN and CDR2 SYGVQD (reference sequence). This CDR3 spans 15 amino acids. The trim removed 0 bases at V and 4 bases at J, leaving 4 bases unmatched. CDR3 in amino acids: CASSESGQPSDTQYF. The CDR3 nucleotides are TGCGCCAGCAGTGAGTCGGGACAGCCTTCAGATACGCAGTATTTT.

The genes are TRBV6-5 and TRBJ2-1; weak D call: TRBD2 (5 bases). V lost 6 bases and J 6 bases, leaving 15 bases between the germline ends. This CDR3 has 14 amino acids. CDR1 and CDR2 (germline): MNHEY, SVGAGI. CDR3 amino acids: CASRAELPANEQFF. The CDR3 nucleotides are TGTGCCAGCAGAGCGGAACTCCCGGCCAATGAGCAGTTCTTC.

The chain recombines TRBV7-9 with TRBJ2-7, with D possibly being TRBD2 (6 bases). CDR1 is SEHNR, CDR2 FQNEAQ, per germline (reference sequence). The CDR3 covers 14 residues. Trimming removed 2 bases at V and 2 bases at J, with 10 bases between. CDR3 nucleotide sequence: TGTGCCAGCAGCTTATGGGGGGAAACCTACGAGCAGTACTTC. Translation gives CASSLWGETYEQYF. Based on the CDR3 plus reference TRBV7-9 and TRBJ2-7, the full variable domain is DTGVSQNPRHKITKRGQNVTFRCDPISEHNRLYWYRQTLGQGPEFLTYFQNEAQLEKSRLLSDRFSAERPKGSFSTLEIQRTEQGDSAMYLCASSLWGETYEQYFGPGTRLTVT.

This chain uses TRBV6-1 with TRBJ2-7; 9 bases agree with TRBD1. Germline V lookup: CDR1 MNHNS, CDR2 SASEGT. CDR3 length: 14 residues. Trimming removed 7 bases from V and 3 bases from J; junction bases left unmatched: 7. The CDR3 loop reads CASNRQGVDYEQYF. The CDR3 DNA reads TGTGCCAGCAATCGACAGGGGGTGGACTACGAGCAGTACTTC.

This clone was detected once. The chain combines TRBV9 with TRBJ1-1, with a weak D call TRBD1 (6 bases). The germline V gene has CDR1 SGDLS and CDR2 YYNGEE. The CDR3 is made up of 15 amino acids. V was clipped by 4 bases and J by 4 bases, with 17 bases between them. The DNA for the CDR3 is TGTGCCAGCAGCCCGACCGGGACATTTGGCACTGAAGCTTTCTTT. As protein: CASSPTGTFGTEAFF.

The rearrangement links TRBV11-2 to TRBJ2-3, with D unclear. Germline CDR1 and CDR2: SGHAT and FQNNGV. V gave up 5 bases and J gave up 6 bases, with 15 bases separating them. The CDR3 has 14 amino acids. The CDR3 here is CASSANFGRDTQYF. CDR3 DNA: TGTGCCAGCAGCGCTAACTTCGGAAGGGATACGCAGTATTTT.